Described below is a single T cell receptor (beta chain) sequence and its context. Its antigen is not known. Trimming left V 1 base short and J 2 bases short, with 9 bases between. The germline gives CDR1 MNHNS, CDR2 SASEGT. The CDR3 consists of 15 residues. The data are from a study of radiotherapy plus CTLA-4 blockade in lung cancer. Study details: Among all patients, approximately 17% showed objective responses, while about 34% had disease control.

Whole-study results and caveats: With interferon-beta, early dynamics of blood T cell clones were reported to best predict response. In blood, tumor-derived TCR clones expanded after radiotherapy plus ipilimumab.

The table came from immunoSEQ multiplex PCR; TCRdb's copy has only in-frame clones and leaves some out. Of just over 14,000 clones listed, 72% are singletons. Source: peripheral blood, taken from a patient treated with radiotherapy plus ipilimumab. This chain uses TRBV6-1 with TRBJ1-3, with D unclear. This receptor was identified in a human donor with non-small cell lung cancer whose response to radiotherapy plus ipilimumab could not be evaluated. CDR3 nucleotides: TGTGCCAGCAGTGAAGGGCCGTCTCCTGGAAACACCATATATTTT. It is translated as CASSEGPSPGNTIYF.